This T cell receptor (beta chain) comes out of a study of blood T cell repertoires in COVID-19 (dated by TCRdb to about 2020). Looking at the study overall: Samples covering the acute and convalescent phases of COVID-19 were provided by collaborators in the United States, Italy and Spain. The prospective study material was composed of cDNA or gDNA derived from T cells, B-cell-depleted T cells, or PBMCs. Subjects who had been exposed to COVID-19, were actively infected with it, or had recovered from it provided the deeply sampled blood TCRbeta repertoires that made up the dataset. A freely available public database, intended as a resource for researchers studying the immune response to SARS-CoV-2, is where the repertoires were released. The samples were drawn from the first 160 participants of the ongoing ImmuneRACE study and from some 1,300 subjects provided by 6 global collaborators. The sample metadata nearly always contained a de-identified subject ID, COVID-19 status, age in years and sex. Where available, HLA class I and class II types were taken from metadata supplied by the sample provider and were not determined by assay-based typing. General study outcomes and caveats: The amount of clinical and demographic metadata varied by source and participant and was provided uncurated.

The CDR3 holds 13 amino acids from the cysteine to the phenylalanine. CDR3 DNA is the only sequence kept; it has 39 bases, read in frame from the first base. V is pared back by 1 base and J by 3 bases, with 5 bases lying between the germline termini. CDR1 and CDR2 (MNHNS, SASEGT) derive from the germline V gene. Participants in the prospective study were enrolled through a virtual design, were aged roughly 18 to 100 years, and lived in about two dozen United States geographic areas. In the prospective study, cohorts were assigned on the basis of participant-reported clinical history obtained from a screening survey and a study questionnaire. For ImmuneRACE Cohort 3, a participant was defined as recovered based on two consecutive negative NP/OP PCR tests, clearance by a healthcare professional, or resolution of symptoms. In the prospective study, mobile phlebotomists collected whole blood, serum and a nasopharyngeal or oropharyngeal swab from each participant. Additional blood draws and questionnaires over an approximately two-month period could optionally be provided by prospective study participants. Blood samples from the prospective study were shipped frozen or at room temperature prior to DNA extraction.

On this clone: What antigen it recognizes has not been identified. One base away there is no much larger clone; base qualities are not given.

TCRbeta CDR3 regions were amplified from genomic DNA by means of the immunoSEQ Assay, a bias-controlled multiplex PCR. In the paper's pipeline: The number of nucleated cells in each sample was estimated by amplification of reference gene primers within the assay. To quantify the absolute abundance of each unique TCRbeta CDR3 rearrangement, sequence reads were collapsed and filtered. For each sample, productive Simpson clonality was calculated as the square root of Simpson's diversity index across productive rearrangements. What TCRdb holds here is the immuneACCESS table cut down to in-frame rearrangements. Part of the clones is not present; checked against another copy, under half of the missing clones reflect an unresolved V gene, and the others are unexplained. V and J calls and clone size follow that table, whereas D and trimming were derived from the DNA. Present in this sample are 150,000 to 200,000 clones, 70% to 80% of which were seen just once. The top ten clones comprise roughly 17% of the sample.

The TCR originated in a woman aged 45-65 years who had recovered from COVID-19. The V and J genes are TRBV6-1 and TRBJ2-3; the D gene identity is not certain. Sequences were obtained from PBMCs or T cells enriched from blood (not recorded which). The CDR3 protein: CASSEDTTDTQYF. DNA sequence: TGTGCCAGCAGTGAAGATACTACAGATACGCAGTATTTT.